A single sample is the source of the 22 T cell receptor beta chains below, sequenced in a study of T cells in Graves' hyperthyroidism and ophthalmopathy (dated by TCRdb to the late 2010s). Library generation was performed with multiplex PCR. The instrument given in TCRdb is Illumina HiSeq 2000. The TCR beta CDR3 regions were amplified from the RNA transcripts. The TCR CDR3 was subjected to a first round of RT-PCR using the HTBI primer set and the Qiagen OneStep RT-PCR kit. In TCRdb, the public reads were trimmed at Q25 with fastp and aligned with MiXCR, with productive beta chains retained. CDR3 protein sequences are deduplicated, and each keeps its most common genes and DNA. This sample comprises 350,000 to 400,000 distinct CDR3 sequences, over 15% of them detected only once. Clones ranked in the top ten supply 3.5% to 4% of the sample. Source material: blood. These receptors originate from a woman younger than 30 with Graves' hyperthyroidism.

This clonotype was counted at least ten times. At one of its ends the junction is not consistent with the germline gene, which may arise from a read error. The V call is TRBV6-1, the J call TRBJ1-2; D is uncertain. This CDR3 comprises 16 residues. Germline-derived CDR1 and CDR2 are MNHNS and SASEGT. The CDR3, as DNA: TGTGCCAGCAGTGAAGCGGGCGTCACGGGCAACTACGGCTACACCTTC. The encoded protein is CASSEAGVTGNYGYTF.

This clonotype came up many times. This chain uses TRBV18 with TRBJ1-1, with D possibly matching TRBD1 (6 bases). This CDR3 region has 15 residues. V was pared by 4 bases and J by 3 bases, with 15 bases between. Per the germline V gene, CDR1 is KGHSH and CDR2 is LQKENI. The CDR3 loop reads CASSQPTGLYTEAFF. CDR3 DNA: TGTGCCAGCTCACAGCCCACAGGGTTGTACACTGAAGCTTTCTTT.

At least ten counts were recorded for this clonotype. The chain employs TRBV12-3 or TRBV12-4 and TRBJ2-7; the match to TRBD1 covers 10 bases. V shed 4 bases, J shed 3 bases, and the junction held 6 bases outside the gene matches. CDR3 length equals 15 residues. CDR3 DNA: TGTGCCAGCAGTTCACCGGGACAGGGGCTCTACGAGCAGTACTTC. Protein product: CASSSPGQGLYEQYF.

This clonotype was counted ten times or more. This rearrangement joins TRBV5-1 to TRBJ2-7; 7 bases fit TRBD1. The V gene's germline CDR1 is SGHRS and CDR2 YFSETQ. The CDR3 contains 14 residues. With V trimmed by 4 bases and J by 4 bases, 8 bases remained unmatched. In DNA form, the CDR3 reads TGCGCCAGCAGCGAAGACAGGGTTCGGTACGAGCAGTACTTC. Its translation: CASSEDRVRYEQYF.

This chain connects TRBV20-1 to TRBJ2-5; maybe TRBD2 (5 bases). Between the trimmed V and J ends, which lost 1 base and 2 bases, there was a span of 14 bases. Per germline, CDR1 DFQATT and CDR2 SNEGSKA (reference sequence). This CDR3 spans 15 amino acids. CDR3 residues: CSARVLASSQETQYF. The CDR3 region has the DNA TGCAGTGCTAGAGTGCTAGCCTCCTCACAAGAGACCCAGTACTTC.

The V gene is TRBV7-2, the J gene TRBJ1-5; 7 positions match TRBD1. CDR3 length: 15 residues. CDR1 SGHTA and CDR2 FQGNSA come from the germline V gene. With 5 bases clipped from V and 6 bases from J, the junction kept 10 bases outside the gene matches. The CDR3 sequence: CASSNDRVRIQPQHF. CDR3 coding DNA: TGTGCCAGCAGCAACGACAGGGTGCGTATTCAGCCCCAGCATTTT.

The chain carries TRBV2 and TRBJ1-6; D ambiguous. Germline CDR1 is SNHLY and CDR2 is FYNNEI. This CDR3 is 14 amino acids long. The ends were cut back, 4 bases at V and 13 bases at J, with 17 bases in the middle. In DNA, the CDR3 is TGTGCCAGCAGTGGGGCAGAGGACGATACGCCCCTCCACTTT. It yields the protein CASSGAEDDTPLHF.

This clonotype has at least ten counts. V gene TRBV12-3 or TRBV12-4 combines with J gene TRBJ2-5; TRBD2 matches at 7 bases. J was trimmed by 1 base and V by 3 bases; bases with no gene match: 8. The CDR3 runs 16 residues. CDR3 loop: CASSFGGGTLQETQYF. The CDR3 region has the DNA TGTGCCAGCAGTTTTGGGGGGGGAACCCTCCAAGAGACCCAGTACTTC.

This clonotype was picked up many times. The chain is built from TRBV11-2 and TRBJ1-1; D is possibly TRBD1 (5 bases). V was shortened by 5 bases and J by 2 bases, with 9 bases between the two germline ends. The germline CDR1 and CDR2 sequences are SGHAT and FQNNGV. This CDR3 region has 13 residues. The CDR3 DNA reads as TGTGCCAGCAGCCCAGGACACAACACTGAAGCTTTCTTT. Protein product: CASSPGHNTEAFF.

This clonotype was picked up many times. One junction end disagrees with the germline gene, perhaps due to a read error. V usage is TRBV20-1 and J usage is TRBJ2-2, with 7 bases that match TRBD1. Germline-derived CDR1 and CDR2 are DFQATT and SNEGSKA (reference sequence). CDR3 length: 15 amino acids. CDR3 amino acids: CSARVRDRNTGELFF. In nucleotides, the CDR3 is TGCAGTGCCAGAGTGAGGGACAGAAACACCGGGGAGCTGTTTTTT.

The rearrangement uses TRBV4-1 and TRBJ2-2; D unresolved. Germline V gene data show CDR1 as MGHRA and CDR2 as YSYEKL. Trimming removed 1 base at V and 0 bases at J, with 6 bases between. The CDR3 is made up of 15 amino acids. This chain's CDR3 is CASSQGQPNTGELFF. The CDR3, as DNA: TGCGCCAGCAGCCAAGGCCAGCCGAACACCGGGGAGCTGTTTTTT.

Comment on this clonotype: Relative to the germline gene, one junction end is altered; a read error may explain this. The chain employs TRBV12-3 or TRBV12-4 and TRBJ1-2, with 9 bases identical to TRBD1. The CDR3 consists of 15 residues. CDR3 DNA sequence: TGTGCCATCAGTCAATGGACAGGGGACAACTATGGCTACACCTTC. This translates into CAISQWTGDNYGYTF.

This clonotype has a count of ten or more. V and J are TRBV14 and TRBJ1-3, with D unresolved. Germline V gene lookup returns CDR1 SGHDN and CDR2 FVKESK. The CDR3 has 13 amino acids. V was clipped by 2 bases and J by 4 bases, with 6 bases between them. The CDR3 DNA follows: TGTGCCAGCAGCCAATCCGGCGGAAACACCATATATTTT. This gives the protein CASSQSGGNTIYF.

This clonotype was detected many times. The junction differs from germline at one of its ends, possibly a read error. The chain uses TRBV7-7 and TRBJ2-7, with TRBD2 matching over 15 bases. This CDR3 contains 15 residues. Germline loops: CDR1 SSHAT, CDR2 FNYEAQ (reference sequence). The CDR3 here is CASSPGLAGGYEQYF. Written as DNA, the CDR3 is TGTGCTAGCAGCCCGGGACTAGCGGGGGGATACGAGCAGTACTTC.

Many counts were recorded for this clonotype. This sequence joins TRBV28 and TRBJ1-5; D is possibly TRBD1 (6 bases). V was clipped by 2 bases and J by 1 base, with 18 bases between them. The germline V gene has CDR1 MDHEN and CDR2 SYDVKM. The CDR3 runs to 18 residues. The CDR3 region is CASSLLGLDRSSNQPQHF. The CDR3 DNA reads as TGTGCCAGCAGTTTACTGGGACTCGACAGGTCCAGCAATCAGCCCCAGCATTTT.

This chain uses TRBV11-2 with TRBJ1-1, with TRBD1 as a possible D gene (5 bases). This CDR3 is 16 amino acids long. Germline V gene data show CDR1 as SGHAT and CDR2 as FQNNGV. Trimming pared 0 bases from V and 4 bases from J, leaving 15 bases between. The CDR3 bases are TGTGCCAGCAGCTTAGACTTCGGCAGGGTAGGCACTGAAGCTTTCTTT. Its translation is CASSLDFGRVGTEAFF.

This clonotype was seen ten or more times. The rearrangement uses TRBV2 and TRBJ1-2; 10 nucleotides line up with TRBD1. The CDR3 covers 15 residues. The V gene's germline CDR1 is SNHLY and CDR2 FYNNEI. V gave up 2 bases and J gave up 2 bases; unmatched junction bases: 2. CDR3 in amino acids: CASSELGQGNYGYTF. In DNA form, the CDR3 reads TGTGCCAGCAGTGAACTGGGACAGGGGAACTATGGCTACACCTTC.

This clonotype was seen more than once but under ten times. This CDR3 is CASRLDSPNEAFF. The DNA of the CDR3 is TGTGCCAGCAGGCTCGACAGTCCCAATGAAGCTTTCTTT. J is TRBJ1-1 and V is TRBV6-2 or TRBV6-3, with a possible D match to TRBD1 (5 bases). The length of the CDR3 is 13 residues. Germline V gene sequence: CDR1 MNHEY, CDR2 SVGEGT. Trimming shortened V by 6 bases and J by 7 bases, and 15 bases separated the two germline ends.

The table lists this clonotype with a few counts. The V and J genes are TRBV7-3 and TRBJ2-7; 8 bases fit TRBD1. V shed 2 bases and J 0 bases; nucleotides not matched to a gene: 3. In germline, CDR1 is SGHTA, CDR2 FQGTGA. This CDR3 region has 15 residues. DNA of the CDR3: TGTGCCAGCAGCTTACTAGACAGGGGCTCCTACGAGCAGTACTTC. Translation gives CASSLLDRGSYEQYF. Filled out from reference TRBV7-3 and TRBJ2-7, the complete variable domain reads GAGVSQTPSNKVTEKGKYVELRCDPISGHTALYWYRQSLGQGPEFLIYFQGTGAADDSGLPNDRFFAVRPEGSVSTLKIQRTERGDSAVYLCASSLLDRGSYEQYFGPGTRLTVT.

This clonotype was counted only a few times. J is TRBJ1-5 and V is TRBV4-1, with D possibly TRBD1 on 6 matching bases. Germline V CDR1 and CDR2: MGHRA, YSYEKL. Trimming shortened V by 1 base and J by 5 bases, and 18 bases separated the two germline ends. The CDR3 extends over 17 amino acids. CDR3 sequence: CASSQGRQGPGDQPQHF. In DNA form, the CDR3 reads TGCGCCAGCAGCCAAGGACGGCAGGGGCCCGGTGATCAGCCCCAGCATTTT.

This clonotype was picked up many times. This sequence joins TRBV9 and TRBJ2-5, with D possibly being TRBD1 (5 bases). Germline V gene data show CDR1 as SGDLS and CDR2 as YYNGEE. CDR3 length: 14 amino acids. V shed 0 bases and J shed 4 bases, with 10 bases lying between them. CDR3: CASSVGGALETQYF. CDR3 bases: TGTGCCAGCAGCGTAGGGGGCGCTTTAGAGACCCAGTACTTC.

DNA of the CDR3: TGCAGCGTGGCGAGGAGGGGCTCTGGTGATGAGCAGTTCTTC. Translated, it gives CSVARRGSGDEQFF. The gene calls are TRBV29-1 and TRBJ2-1; weak D call: TRBD2 (6 bases). This CDR3 has 14 residues. Germline V lookup: CDR1 SQVTM, CDR2 ANQGSEA. The V and J ends lost 6 bases and 8 bases respectively, with 20 bases between them.